The clone carrying this T cell receptor beta chain was detected only once. Reverse transcription of roughly 0.5 to 1 ug RNA used random hexamers. Using its own MiXCR run on the immunoSEQ multiplex PCR reads, TCRdb lists one record per CDR3 protein. The sample lists approximately 190,000 distinct CDR3 sequences, approximately 96% occurring once. V was pared by 5 bases and J by 11 bases, with 10 bases between. CDR1 and CDR2 (germline): MNHEY, SVGEGT. The CDR3 covers 11 residues. The data are from a study of CD8 T cells in Susac syndrome. This chain connects TRBV6-2 or TRBV6-3 to TRBJ1-5; TRBD1 is a possible D gene (5 bases). This receptor was obtained from a human donor with Susac syndrome. Sequencing used CD4+ T cells from PBMCs. The CDR3 loop reads CASSHGASQHF. The CDR3 DNA reads TGTGCCAGCAGTCATGGGGCTTCCCAGCATTTT.